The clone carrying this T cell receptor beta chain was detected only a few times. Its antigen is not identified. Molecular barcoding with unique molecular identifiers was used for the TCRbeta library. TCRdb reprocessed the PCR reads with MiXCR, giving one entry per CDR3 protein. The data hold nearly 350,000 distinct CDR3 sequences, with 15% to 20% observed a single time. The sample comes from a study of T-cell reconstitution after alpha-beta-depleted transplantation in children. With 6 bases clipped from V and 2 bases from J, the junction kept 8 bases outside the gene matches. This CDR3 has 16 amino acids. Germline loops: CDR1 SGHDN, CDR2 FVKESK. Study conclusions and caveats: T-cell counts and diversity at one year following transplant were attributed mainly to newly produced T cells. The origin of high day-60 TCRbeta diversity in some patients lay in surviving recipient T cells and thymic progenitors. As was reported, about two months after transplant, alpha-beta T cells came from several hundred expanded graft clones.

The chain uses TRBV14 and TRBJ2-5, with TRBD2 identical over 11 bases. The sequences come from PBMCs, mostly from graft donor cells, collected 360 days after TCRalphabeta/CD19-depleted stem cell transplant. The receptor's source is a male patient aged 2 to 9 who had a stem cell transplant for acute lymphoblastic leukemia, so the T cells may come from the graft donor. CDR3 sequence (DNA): TGTGCCAGCAGTCAAAGGGGACTAGCGGTTCAAGAGACCCAGTACTTC. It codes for CASSQRGLAVQETQYF.